The 3 T cell receptor beta chains listed next were all sequenced from one sample in a study of T-cell memory formation after mild COVID-19. TCRdb reprocessed the 5' RACE reads with MiXCR, giving one entry per CDR3 protein. The sample has about 240,000 distinct CDR3 sequences, over 8.5% seen once. Sequencing was done on a sample of PBMCs or a T cell subset sorted from them (not recorded which). The receptors come from a man aged 18 to 29 who had mild COVID-19 (a few samples of this study predate the infection). Cell type and time point are not known.

On this clonotype itself: This could be a read error, since a much larger clone is one nucleotide away. The CDR3 ends on some other residue instead of the conserved phenylalanine or tryptophan, so this is likely a read error. The chain employs TRBV10-2 and TRBJ2-1; D may be TRBD1 or TRBD2 (5 bases each). The ends were cut back, 6 bases at V and 8 bases at J, with 8 bases in the middle. Per the germline V gene, CDR1 is WSHSY and CDR2 is SAAADI. The CDR3 extends over 11 amino acids. CDR3 residues: CASRWDHEQFL. The CDR3 DNA sequence: TGCGCCAGCAGGTGGGACCATGAGCAGTTCTTA.

V usage is TRBV4-1 and J usage is TRBJ2-1; D call uncertain. The germline CDR1 and CDR2 sequences are MGHRA and YSYEKL. CDR3 length: 13 amino acids. V lost 1 base and J 2 bases, leaving 3 bases between the germline ends. CDR3 sequence: CASSQGAYNEQFF. DNA of the CDR3: TGCGCCAGCAGCCAAGGTGCCTACAATGAGCAGTTCTTC.

This chain links TRBV11-2 with TRBJ2-6, with 7 bases fitting TRBD2. CDR1 and CDR2 from the germline V gene are SGHAT and FQNNGV. Trimming cost V 6 bases and J 1 base; bases outside gene matches: 9. CDR3 length: 17 amino acids. The CDR3 spells CASRAGPTPSGANVLTF. In DNA, the CDR3 is TGTGCCAGCAGAGCGGGGCCTACCCCGTCTGGGGCCAACGTCCTGACTTTC.